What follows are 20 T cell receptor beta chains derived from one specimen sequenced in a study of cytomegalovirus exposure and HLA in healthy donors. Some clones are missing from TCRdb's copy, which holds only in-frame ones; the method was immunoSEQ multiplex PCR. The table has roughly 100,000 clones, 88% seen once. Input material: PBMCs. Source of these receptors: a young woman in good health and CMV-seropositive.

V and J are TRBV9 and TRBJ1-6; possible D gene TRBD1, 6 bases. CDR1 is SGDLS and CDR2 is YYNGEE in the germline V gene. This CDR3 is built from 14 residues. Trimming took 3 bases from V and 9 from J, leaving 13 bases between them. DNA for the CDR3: TGTGCCAGCAGCGCCGGGACACCAGGTTCACCCCTCCACTTT. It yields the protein CASSAGTPGSPLHF.

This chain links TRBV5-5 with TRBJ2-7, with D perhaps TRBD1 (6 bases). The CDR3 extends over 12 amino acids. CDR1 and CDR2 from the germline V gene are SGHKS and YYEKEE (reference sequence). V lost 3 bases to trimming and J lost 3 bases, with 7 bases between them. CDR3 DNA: TGTGCCAGCAGCTCGGACAGCTACGAGCAGTACTTC. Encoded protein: CASSSDSYEQYF.

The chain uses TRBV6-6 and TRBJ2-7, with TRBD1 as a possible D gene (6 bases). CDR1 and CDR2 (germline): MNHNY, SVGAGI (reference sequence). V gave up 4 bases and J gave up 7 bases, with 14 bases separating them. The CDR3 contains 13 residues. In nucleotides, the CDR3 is TGTGCCAGCAGTTTGGGGGCCAGGATTGAGCAGTACTTC. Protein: CASSLGARIEQYF.

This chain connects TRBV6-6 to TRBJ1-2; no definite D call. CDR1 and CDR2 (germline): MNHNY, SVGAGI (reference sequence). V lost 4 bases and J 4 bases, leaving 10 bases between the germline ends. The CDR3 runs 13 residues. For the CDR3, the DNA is TGTGCCAGCAGTTTTACAGATCTCTATGGCTACACCTTC. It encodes CASSFTDLYGYTF.

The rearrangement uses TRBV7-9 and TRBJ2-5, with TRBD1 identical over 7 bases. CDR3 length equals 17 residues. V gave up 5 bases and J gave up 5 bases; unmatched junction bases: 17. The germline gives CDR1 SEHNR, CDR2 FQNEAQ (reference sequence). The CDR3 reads CASSPPRTGRILETQYF. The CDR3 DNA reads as TGTGCCAGCAGCCCGCCGAGGACAGGAAGGATTCTGGAGACCCAGTACTTC.

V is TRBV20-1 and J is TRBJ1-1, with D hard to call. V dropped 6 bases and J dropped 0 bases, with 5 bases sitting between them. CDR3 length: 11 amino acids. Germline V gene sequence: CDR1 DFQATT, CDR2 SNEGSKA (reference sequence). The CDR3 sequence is CSARLNTEAFF. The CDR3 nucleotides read TGCAGTGCGAGGTTGAACACTGAAGCTTTCTTT.

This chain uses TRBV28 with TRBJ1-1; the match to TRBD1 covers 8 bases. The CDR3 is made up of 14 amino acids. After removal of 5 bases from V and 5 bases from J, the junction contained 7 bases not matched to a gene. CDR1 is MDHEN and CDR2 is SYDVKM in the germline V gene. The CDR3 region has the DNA TGTGCCAGCAGTCCACCGACAGGGGTTACTGAAGCTTTCTTT. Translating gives CASSPPTGVTEAFF.

CDR3 residues: CASSFPRGPQHF. The CDR3 bases are TGTGCCAGCAGCTTCCCGAGAGGGCCCCAGCATTTT. The chain combines TRBV7-9 with TRBJ1-5, with unresolved D. This CDR3 comprises 12 residues. The germline V and J ends were trimmed by 3 bases and 9 bases, with 9 bases remaining between them. The germline V gene has CDR1 SEHNR and CDR2 FQNEAQ (reference sequence).

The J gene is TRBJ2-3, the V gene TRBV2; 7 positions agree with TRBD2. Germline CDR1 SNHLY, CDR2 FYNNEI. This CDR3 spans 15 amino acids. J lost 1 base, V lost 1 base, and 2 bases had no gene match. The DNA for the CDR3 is TGTGCCAGCAGTGAAGGCGGGAGCCGCACAGATACGCAGTATTTT. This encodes CASSEGGSRTDTQYF.

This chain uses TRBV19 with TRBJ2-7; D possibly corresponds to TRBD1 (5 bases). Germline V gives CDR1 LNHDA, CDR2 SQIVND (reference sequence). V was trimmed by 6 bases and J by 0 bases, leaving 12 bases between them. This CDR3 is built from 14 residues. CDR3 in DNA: TGTGCCAGTAGCTCGACAGCGAGCTCCTACGAGCAGTACGTC. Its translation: CASSSTASSYEQYV.

The CDR3 region has the DNA TGTGCCAGCAGCTCATACACAGGAGCCCAAGAGACCCAGTACTTC. Protein: CASSSYTGAQETQYF. V usage is TRBV7-2 and J usage is TRBJ2-5, with D perhaps matching TRBD1 (5 bases). The CDR3 is 15 residues long. CDR1 and CDR2 (germline): SGHTA, FQGNSA. The V and J ends lost 4 bases and 1 base respectively, with 13 bases between them.

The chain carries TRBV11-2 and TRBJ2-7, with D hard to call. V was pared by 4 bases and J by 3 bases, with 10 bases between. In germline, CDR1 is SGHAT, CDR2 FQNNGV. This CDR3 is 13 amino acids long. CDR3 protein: CASSSPPGYEQYF. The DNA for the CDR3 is TGTGCCAGCAGCTCCCCGCCGGGCTACGAGCAGTACTTC.

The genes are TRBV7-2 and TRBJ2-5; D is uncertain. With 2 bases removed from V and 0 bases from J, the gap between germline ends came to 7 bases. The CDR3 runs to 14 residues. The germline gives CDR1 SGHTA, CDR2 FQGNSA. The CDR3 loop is CASSLSTDQETQYF. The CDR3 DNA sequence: TGTGCCAGCAGCTTAAGTACAGACCAAGAGACCCAGTACTTC.

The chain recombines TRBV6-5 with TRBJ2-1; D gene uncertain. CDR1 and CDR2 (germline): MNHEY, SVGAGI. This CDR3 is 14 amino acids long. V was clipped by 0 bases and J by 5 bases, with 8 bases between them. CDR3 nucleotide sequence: TGTGCCAGCAGTTACTCAGCGAGTAACAATGAGCAGTTCTTC. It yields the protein CASSYSASNNEQFF.

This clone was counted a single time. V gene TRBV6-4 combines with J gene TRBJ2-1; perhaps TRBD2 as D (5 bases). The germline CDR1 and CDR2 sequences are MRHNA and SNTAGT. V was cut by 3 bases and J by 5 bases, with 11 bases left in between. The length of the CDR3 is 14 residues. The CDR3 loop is CASSESGADNEQFF. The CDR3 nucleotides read TGTGCCAGCAGTGAAAGCGGCGCAGACAATGAGCAGTTCTTC.

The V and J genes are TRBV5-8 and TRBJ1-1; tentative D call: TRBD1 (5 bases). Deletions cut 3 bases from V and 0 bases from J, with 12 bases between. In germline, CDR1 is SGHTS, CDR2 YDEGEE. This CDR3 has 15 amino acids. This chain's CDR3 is CASSSATDLNTEAFF. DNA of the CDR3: TGTGCCAGCAGCTCCGCGACAGACTTGAACACTGAAGCTTTCTTT. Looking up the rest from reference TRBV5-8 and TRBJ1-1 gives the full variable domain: EAGVTQSPTHLIKTRGQQATLRCSPISGHTSVYWYQQALGLGLQFLLWYDEGEERNRGNFPPRFSGRQFPNYSSELNVNALELEDSALYLCASSSATDLNTEAFFGQGTRLTVV.

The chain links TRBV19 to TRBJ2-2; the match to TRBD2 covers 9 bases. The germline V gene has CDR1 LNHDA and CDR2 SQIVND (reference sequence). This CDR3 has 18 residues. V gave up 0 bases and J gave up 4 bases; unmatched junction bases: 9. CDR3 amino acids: CASSIDPPSGVTTGELFF. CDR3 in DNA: TGTGCCAGTAGTATAGACCCCCCTAGCGGGGTTACCACCGGGGAGCTGTTTTTT.

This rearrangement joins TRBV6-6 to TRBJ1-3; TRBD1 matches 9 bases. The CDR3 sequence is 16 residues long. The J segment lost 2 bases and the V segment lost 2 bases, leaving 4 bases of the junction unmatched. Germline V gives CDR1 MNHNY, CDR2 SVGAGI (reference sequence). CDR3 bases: TGTGCCAGCAGTTACGCAAGGGACAGGGCTGGAAACACCATATATTTT. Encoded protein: CASSYARDRAGNTIYF.

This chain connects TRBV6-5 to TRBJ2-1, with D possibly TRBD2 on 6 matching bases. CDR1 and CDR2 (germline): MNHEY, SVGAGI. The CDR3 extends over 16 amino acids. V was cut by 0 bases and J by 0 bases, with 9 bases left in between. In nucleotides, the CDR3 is TGTGCCAGCAGTTACTCGGCGGGGTCCTCCTACAATGAGCAGTTCTTC. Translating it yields CASSYSAGSSYNEQFF.

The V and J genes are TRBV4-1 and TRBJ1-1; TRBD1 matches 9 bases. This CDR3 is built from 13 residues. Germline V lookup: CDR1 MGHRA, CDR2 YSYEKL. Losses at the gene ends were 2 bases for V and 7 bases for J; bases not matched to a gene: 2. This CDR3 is CASSQTGGGEAFF. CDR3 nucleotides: TGCGCCAGCAGCCAAACAGGGGGCGGTGAAGCTTTCTTT.